Listed below are T cell receptor beta chains from one sample, sequenced in a study of response to subunit inactivated influenza vaccine. MiXCR, run by TCRdb on the RT-PCR reads, gives a single entry per CDR3 protein. Among some 180,000 distinct CDR3 sequences listed, approximately 9.2% were seen once. The sample in question was non-naive T cells sorted from PBMCs, obtained on the day of vaccination. The receptors stem from a man aged 45-60 years who received an inactivated influenza vaccine. The CDR3 runs from the conserved cysteine through the conserved F or W. The D gene is left open where the match is weak. The size of a clone is reported for some rows only, either as once, few or many, or as a class for expanded clones.

size: few; V: TRBV5-5; J: TRBJ1-1; D: -; CDR3: CASSLVAWVRGREAFF; DNA: TGTGCCAGCAGCTTGGTGGCTTGGGTTCGTGGCAGAGAAGCTTTCTTT
size: few; V: TRBV24-1; J: TRBJ1-5; D: -; CDR3: CATRGTGRNQPQHF; DNA: TGTGCCACCAGGGGTACAGGGCGTAATCAGCCCCAGCATTTT
size: -; V: TRBV4-2; J: TRBJ2-6; D: TRBD1; CDR3: CASSQVGTEGGANVLTF; DNA: TGTGCCAGCAGCCAAGTGGGGACAGAAGGTGGGGCCAACGTCCTGACTTTC
size: many; V: TRBV12-3/TRBV12-4; J: TRBJ2-2; D: -; CDR3: CASSPPEGELFF; DNA: TGTGCCAGCAGCCCCCCGGAGGGGGAGCTGTTTTTT
size: many; V: TRBV20-1; J: TRBJ2-5; D: -; CDR3: CSARAGLQETQYF; DNA: TGCAGTGCTAGAGCCGGACTCCAAGAGACCCAGTACTTC
size: many; V: TRBV15; J: TRBJ2-7; D: TRBD2; CDR3: CATSRDWTSGTGQYF; DNA: TGTGCCACCAGCAGAGACTGGACTAGCGGGACAGGGCAGTACTTC
size: few; V: TRBV12-3/TRBV12-4; J: TRBJ2-2; D: -; CDR3: CASRTRNTGELFF; DNA: TGTGCCAGCAGAACTAGAAACACCGGGGAGCTGTTTTTT
size: few; V: TRBV6-1; J: TRBJ1-1; D: -; CDR3: CASSGTARDTEAFF; DNA: TGTGCCAGCAGCGGGACGGCCAGGGACACTGAAGCTTTCTTT
size: many; V: TRBV4-1; J: TRBJ2-7; D: -; CDR3: CASSQEWGNGEQYF; DNA: TGCGCCAGCAGCCAAGAATGGGGAAACGGCGAGCAGTACTTC
size: -; V: TRBV4-3; J: TRBJ2-3; D: TRBD2; CDR3: CASSRRGGASTDTQYF; DNA: TGCGCCAGCAGCCGTCGCGGGGGTGCTAGCACAGATACGCAGTATTTT
size: -; V: TRBV5-1; J: TRBJ2-7; D: TRBD2; CDR3: CASSLEAGGRYEQYF; DNA: TGCGCCAGCAGCTTGGAAGCGGGGGGGCGGTACGAGCAGTACTTC
size: -; V: TRBV6-5; J: TRBJ1-2; D: -; CDR3: CASSYSLNGVYGYTF; DNA: TGTGCCAGCAGTTACTCCCTTAACGGGGTTTATGGCTACACCTTC
size: few; V: TRBV28; J: TRBJ2-3; D: -; CDR3: CASSLKDPWTDTQYF; DNA: TGTGCCAGCAGTTTGAAGGACCCCTGGACGGATACGCAGTATTTT
size: -; V: TRBV20-1; J: TRBJ2-3; D: TRBD2; CDR3: CSAREAGTSFSWTQYF; DNA: TGCAGTGCTCGAGAAGCGGGGACCTCATTCAGTTGGACGCAGTATTTT
size: -; V: TRBV11-3; J: TRBJ2-1; D: -; CDR3: CASSLGQGSSEQFF; DNA: TGTGCCAGCAGCTTAGGGCAGGGATCTAGTGAGCAGTTCTTC
size: -; V: TRBV4-2; J: TRBJ2-2; D: -; CDR3: CASSQPGAANTGELFF; DNA: TGTGCCAGCAGCCAGCCCGGGGCGGCGAACACCGGGGAGCTGTTTTTT
size: many; V: TRBV24-1; J: TRBJ2-7; D: -; CDR3: CATSDGGGYEQYF; DNA: TGTGCCACCAGTGATGGGGGCGGCTACGAGCAGTACTTC
size: -; V: TRBV4-2; J: TRBJ2-7; D: -; CDR3: CASSQDPGDPYEQYF; DNA: TGTGCCAGCAGCCAAGATCCCGGGGACCCCTACGAGCAGTACTTC
size: few; V: TRBV2; J: TRBJ2-3; D: -; CDR3: CASSELQGDTQYF; DNA: TGTGCCAGCAGTGAGTTACAGGGAGATACGCAGTATTTT
size: many; V: TRBV15; J: TRBJ2-3; D: -; CDR3: CATSRALQGRDTQYF; DNA: TGTGCCACCAGCAGAGCCCTACAGGGCAGAGATACGCAGTATTTT
size: -; V: TRBV27; J: TRBJ1-1; D: -; CDR3: CASSFVGGKTEAFF; DNA: TGTGCCAGCAGTTTTGTGGGGGGAAAAACTGAAGCTTTCTTT
size: many; V: TRBV7-2; J: TRBJ2-7; D: TRBD1; CDR3: CASSKTGGPYEQYF; DNA: TGTGCCAGCAGCAAAACAGGGGGCCCCTACGAGCAGTACTTC
size: -; V: TRBV19; J: TRBJ2-7; D: -; CDR3: CASSAFKKKGIYEQYF; DNA: TGTGCCAGTAGTGCTTTCAAGAAGAAAGGAATCTACGAGCAGTACTTC
size: many; V: TRBV7-7; J: TRBJ2-2; D: -; CDR3: CASSLAGPSTGELFF; DNA: TGTGCCAGCAGCTTGGCAGGGCCCAGCACCGGGGAGCTGTTTTTT
size: -; V: TRBV29-1; J: TRBJ1-2; D: -; CDR3: CSVSSFYGYTF; DNA: TGCAGCGTTAGCAGCTTCTATGGCTACACCTTC
size: many; V: TRBV5-1; J: TRBJ2-1; D: -; CDR3: CASSPSSLNNEQFF; DNA: TGCGCCAGCAGCCCTTCCTCGCTAAACAATGAGCAGTTCTTC
size: few; V: TRBV3-1; J: TRBJ1-6; D: -; CDR3: CASSQERYFSPLHF; DNA: TGTGCCAGCAGCCAAGAAAGGTATTTTTCACCCCTCCACTTT